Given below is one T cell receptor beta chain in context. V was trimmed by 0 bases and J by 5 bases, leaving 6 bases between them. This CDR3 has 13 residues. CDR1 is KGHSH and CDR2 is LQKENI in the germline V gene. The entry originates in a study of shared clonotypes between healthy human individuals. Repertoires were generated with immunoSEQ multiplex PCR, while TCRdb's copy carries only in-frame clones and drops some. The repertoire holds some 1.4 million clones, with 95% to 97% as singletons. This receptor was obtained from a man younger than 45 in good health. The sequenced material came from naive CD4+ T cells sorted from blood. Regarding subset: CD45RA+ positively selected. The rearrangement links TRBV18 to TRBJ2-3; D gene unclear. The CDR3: CASSPPILDTQYF. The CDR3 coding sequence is TGTGCCAGCTCACCACCCATTTTAGATACGCAGTATTTT. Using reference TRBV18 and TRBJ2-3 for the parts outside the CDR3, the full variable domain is NAGVMQNPRHLVRRRGQEARLRCSPMKGHSHVYWYRQLPEEGLKFMVYLQKENIIDESGMPKERFSAEFPKEGPSILRIQQVVRGDSAAYFCASSPPILDTQYFGPGTRLTVL.